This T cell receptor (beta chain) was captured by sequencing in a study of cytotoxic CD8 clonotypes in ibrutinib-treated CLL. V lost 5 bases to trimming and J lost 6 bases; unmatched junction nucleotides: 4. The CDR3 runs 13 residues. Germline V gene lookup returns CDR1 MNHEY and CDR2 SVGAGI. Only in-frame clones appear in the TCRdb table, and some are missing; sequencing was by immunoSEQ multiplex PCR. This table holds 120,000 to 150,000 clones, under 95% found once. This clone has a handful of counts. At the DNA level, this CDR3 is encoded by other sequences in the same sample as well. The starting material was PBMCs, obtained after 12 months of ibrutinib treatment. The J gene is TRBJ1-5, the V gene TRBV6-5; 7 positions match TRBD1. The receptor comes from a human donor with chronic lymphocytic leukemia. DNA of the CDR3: TGTGCCAGCAGTGAAGGGGGCGTTCAGCCCCAGCATTTT. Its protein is CASSEGGVQPQHF.